Following are 24 T cell receptor beta chains from one sample sequenced in a study of cytomegalovirus exposure and HLA in healthy donors. Amplification used 60 Vbeta primers and 13 Jbeta primers. Profiling relied on immunoSEQ multiplex PCR, and the TCRdb table lists in-frame clones only, not all of them. The sample lists 140,000 to 150,000 clones; 75% to 85% were seen once. The sample comprised PBMCs. These receptors all stem from a man in his forties in good health and CMV-seronegative.

The CDR3 DNA follows: TGTGCCAGTAAACCCGGGACAGGAGTATACGAGCAGTACTTC. Translated: CASKPGTGVYEQYF. The gene calls are TRBV19 and TRBJ2-7; 8 nucleotides match TRBD1. Germline CDR1 and CDR2: LNHDA and SQIVND (reference sequence). The CDR3 spans 14 residues. Trimming cost V 7 bases and J 4 bases; bases outside gene matches: 9.

The CDR3 DNA follows: TGCGCCAGCAGCCAAAGGTCCGGGAACGAGCAGTACTTC. Encoded protein: CASSQRSGNEQYF. J is TRBJ2-7 and V is TRBV4-3; D may be TRBD2 (5 bases). Germline values: CDR1 LGHNA, CDR2 YSLEER. Trimming removed 2 bases from V and 5 bases from J, with 10 bases in between. The CDR3 is 13 amino acids.

With regard to this clone: This same CDR3 is encoded by further DNA sequences in the sample. V is TRBV6-1 and J is TRBJ1-6; TRBD1 might be the D (6 bases). The CDR3 loop spans 14 amino acids. Germline CDR1 MNHNS, CDR2 SASEGT. V lost 5 bases to trimming and J lost 7 bases, with 12 bases between them. The DNA for the CDR3 is TGTGCCAGCAGTAAACAGGGTCACAATTCACCCCTCCACTTT. The encoded protein is CASSKQGHNSPLHF.

J is TRBJ2-7 and V is TRBV5-4; 9 bases are shared with TRBD1. Trimming removed 4 bases from V and 4 bases from J; junction bases left unmatched: 6. The V gene's germline CDR1 is SGHNT and CDR2 YYREEE (reference sequence). This CDR3 region has 14 residues. CDR3 sequence (DNA): TGTGCCAGCAGCCCGGGACAGGGACTTTACGAGCAGTACTTC. Its protein product is CASSPGQGLYEQYF. Complete variable domain (other parts from reference TRBV5-4 and TRBJ2-7): ETGVTQSPTHLIKTRGQQVTLRCSSQSGHNTVSWYQQALGQGPQFIFQYYREEENGRGNFPPRFSGLQFPNYSSELNVNALELDDSALYLCASSPGQGLYEQYFGPGTRLTVT.

V gene TRBV14 combines with J gene TRBJ1-1; 7 bases line up with TRBD1. The CDR3 is 14 amino acids. Per the germline V gene, CDR1 is SGHDN and CDR2 is FVKESK. The V and J ends lost 4 bases and 5 bases, in that order; junction bases with no gene match: 7. The CDR3 spells CASSPQRGRTEAFF. CDR3 in DNA: TGTGCCAGCAGCCCCCAAAGGGGGCGGACTGAAGCTTTCTTT.

The chain joins TRBV9 to TRBJ2-7; TRBD2 might be the D (7 bases). Trimming stripped 0 bases from V and 0 bases from J, with 13 bases between. The CDR3 loop spans 16 amino acids. Germline V gene data show CDR1 as SGDLS and CDR2 as YYNGEE. The CDR3, as DNA: TGTGCCAGCAGCGTAGGCGGGGGCCGATTCTCCTACGAGCAGTACTTC. Translation gives CASSVGGGRFSYEQYF.

CDR3 sequence: CASSPYRVWTDTQYF. The CDR3 DNA is TGTGCCAGCAGCCCCTACAGGGTTTGGACAGATACGCAGTATTTT. J is TRBJ2-3 and V is TRBV14, with D possibly matching TRBD1 (6 bases). From germline, CDR1 is SGHDN and CDR2 FVKESK. V dropped 4 bases and J dropped 3 bases, with 14 bases sitting between them. This CDR3 has 15 amino acids.

This clone was recorded only once. This chain connects TRBV5-4 to TRBJ2-5, with 10 bases aligning to TRBD1. The J call could be wrong; TRBJ2-7 is a better fit for the DNA end. CDR3 length: 16 amino acids. From germline, CDR1 is SGHNT and CDR2 YYREEE (reference sequence). CDR3 sequence: CASSLGTGTGVYEQYF. In DNA, the CDR3 is TGTGCCAGCAGCTTGGGTACCGGGACAGGGGTATACGAGCAGTACTTC.

This clone was seen only once. This chain connects TRBV5-4 to TRBJ1-5; 7 positions agree with TRBD1. The length of the CDR3 is 14 residues. CDR1 SGHNT and CDR2 YYREEE come from the germline V gene (reference sequence). V trimming: 8 bases; J trimming: 0 bases; junction bases outside the gene matches: 5. This CDR3 reads CASDRDDSNQPQHF. As DNA, the CDR3 is TGTGCCAGTGACAGGGACGATAGCAATCAGCCCCAGCATTTT.

This chain joins TRBV18 and TRBJ1-3; D call uncertain. The CDR3 loop spans 14 amino acids. Trimming cost V 5 bases and J 1 base, with 9 bases left between them. Germline values: CDR1 KGHSH, CDR2 LQKENI. The CDR3 bases are TGTGCCAGCTCATCCGGTATTTCTGGAAACACCATATATTTT. It specifies CASSSGISGNTIYF. Full variable domain (outside the CDR3, taken from reference TRBV18 and TRBJ1-3): NAGVMQNPRHLVRRRGQEARLRCSPMKGHSHVYWYRQLPEEGLKFMVYLQKENIIDESGMPKERFSAEFPKEGPSILRIQQVVRGDSAAYFCASSSGISGNTIYFGEGSWLTVV.

The chain combines TRBV4-3 with TRBJ1-2; TRBD1 agrees at 9 bases. Germline CDR1 is LGHNA and CDR2 is YSLEER. The CDR3 sequence is 15 residues long. The junction had 11 bases not matched to a gene; V was cut back by 5 bases and J by 7 bases. The CDR3, as DNA: TGCGCCAGCAGCGAAGTAGGGGACAGGGAGCCTGGCTACACCTTC. Its protein is CASSEVGDREPGYTF.

The chain is built from TRBV7-9 and TRBJ1-1; TRBD1 agrees at 9 bases. J was trimmed by 4 bases and V by 6 bases; bases with no gene match: 9. The length of the CDR3 is 15 residues. The V gene's germline CDR1 is SEHNR and CDR2 FQNEAQ (reference sequence). The CDR3 DNA follows: TGTGCCAGCAGACATACAGGGGGCGCGCGCACTGAAGCTTTCTTT. This gives the protein CASRHTGGARTEAFF. Full variable domain (rest looked up from reference TRBV7-9 and TRBJ1-1): DTGVSQNPRHKITKRGQNVTFRCDPISEHNRLYWYRQTLGQGPEFLTYFQNEAQLEKSRLLSDRFSAERPKGSFSTLEIQRTEQGDSAMYLCASRHTGGARTEAFFGQGTRLTVV.

V is TRBV7-2 and J is TRBJ2-5, with D maybe TRBD1 (6 bases). The CDR3 length is 14 residues. The germline CDR1 and CDR2 sequences are SGHTA and FQGNSA. V was clipped by 5 bases and J by 7 bases, with 17 bases between them. This CDR3 reads CASSQKTGSVTQYF. DNA of the CDR3: TGTGCCAGCAGCCAGAAGACAGGATCAGTGACCCAGTACTTC. The full variable domain, with the rest looked up from reference TRBV7-2 and TRBJ2-5, is GAGVSQSPSNKVTEKGKDVELRCDPISGHTALYWYRQSLGQGLEFLIYFQGNSAPDKSGLPSDRFSAERTGGSVSTLTIQRTQQEDSAVYLCASSQKTGSVTQYFGPGTRLLVL.

V is TRBV25-1 and J is TRBJ2-1; 7 positions match TRBD2. Germline values: CDR1 MGHDK, CDR2 SYGVNS. CDR3 length: 12 residues. V shed 6 bases and J 7 bases; nucleotides not matched to a gene: 3. CDR3 DNA: TGTGCCAGCAGCCGACTAGCAAATGAGCAGTTCTTC. This translates into CASSRLANEQFF.

The chain has TRBV28 and TRBJ1-1, with D maybe TRBD1 (5 bases). Deletions cut 1 base from V and 4 bases from J, with 10 bases between. This CDR3 is built from 14 residues. Germline V gene lookup returns CDR1 MDHEN and CDR2 SYDVKM. CDR3 sequence reads: CASSLSAGLTEAFF. CDR3 DNA sequence: TGTGCCAGCAGTTTATCGGCAGGGCTCACTGAAGCTTTCTTT.

The rearrangement joins TRBV7-2 to TRBJ2-1; 12 bases match TRBD2. Trimming took 5 bases from V and 7 from J; bases not matched to a gene: 12. CDR1 and CDR2 (germline): SGHTA, FQGNSA. CDR3 length: 17 residues. The CDR3 sequence: CASSPASGGAIRNEQFF. The CDR3 DNA sequence: TGTGCCAGCAGCCCCGCTAGCGGGGGGGCGATCCGAAATGAGCAGTTCTTC.

The V gene is TRBV30, the J gene TRBJ1-5; maybe TRBD1 (6 bases). Trimming shortened V by 3 bases and J by 2 bases, and 14 bases separated the two germline ends. In germline, CDR1 is GTSNPN, CDR2 SVGIG (reference sequence). CDR3 length: 15 amino acids. CDR3 sequence (DNA): TGTGCCTGGAGGGGGACAATGAGTCGCAATCAGCCCCAGCATTTT. It is translated as CAWRGTMSRNQPQHF.

This chain connects TRBV4-3 to TRBJ2-1, with TRBD1 matching over 7 bases. This CDR3 is 13 amino acids long. CDR1 and CDR2 from the germline V gene are LGHNA and YSLEER. J lost 10 bases, V lost 0 bases, and 3 bases had no gene match. CDR3 sequence: CASSQDYRGEQFF. The CDR3 DNA sequence: TGCGCCAGCAGCCAAGATTACAGGGGCGAGCAGTTCTTC.

This clone was detected only a few times. V and J are TRBV19 and TRBJ1-5; 7 bases match TRBD1. V was pared by 6 bases and J by 3 bases, with 8 bases of the junction left unmatched. CDR3 length: 15 amino acids. Germline values: CDR1 LNHDA, CDR2 SQIVND (reference sequence). This CDR3 reads CASSQNRGNNQPQHF. In DNA, the CDR3 is TGTGCCAGTAGCCAAAACAGGGGAAACAATCAGCCCCAGCATTTT.

This chain uses TRBV7-2 with TRBJ1-6; D gene unclear. The V end lost 3 bases, the J end lost 15 bases, and 9 bases lay between the germline ends. The CDR3 extends over 11 amino acids. Germline V gene data show CDR1 as SGHTA and CDR2 as FQGNSA. The CDR3 loop reads CASSFSSGLHF. CDR3 DNA: TGTGCCAGCAGCTTCTCTTCGGGCCTCCACTTT.

The chain joins TRBV9 to TRBJ2-7; possible D gene TRBD2, 6 bases. This CDR3 spans 14 amino acids. Germline V gene data show CDR1 as SGDLS and CDR2 as YYNGEE. Trimming took 3 bases from V and 0 from J, leaving 10 bases between them. The CDR3 region has the DNA TGTGCCAGCAGCGCGACTAGGGTCTCCTACGAGCAGTACTTC. The encoded protein is CASSATRVSYEQYF. Looking up the rest from reference TRBV9 and TRBJ2-7 gives the full variable domain: DSGVTQTPKHLITATGQRVTLRCSPRSGDLSVYWYQQSLDQGLQFLIQYYNGEERAKGNILERFSAQQFPDLHSELNLSSLELGDSALYFCASSATRVSYEQYFGPGTRLTVT.

The rearrangement links TRBV6-6 to TRBJ2-4, with D uncertain. There are 11 residues in the CDR3. The V gene's germline CDR1 is MNHNY and CDR2 SVGAGI (reference sequence). V lost 4 bases and J lost 9, with 7 bases in between. The CDR3 reads CASSFRLIQYF. CDR3 DNA: TGTGCCAGCAGTTTCCGACTCATTCAGTACTTC.

This clone was counted a few times. This chain joins TRBV5-1 and TRBJ1-2, with 7 bases identical to TRBD1. CDR1 and CDR2 from the germline V gene are SGHRS and YFSETQ. V was pared by 4 bases and J by 5 bases, with 5 bases of the junction left unmatched. The length of the CDR3 is 13 residues. In DNA form, the CDR3 reads TGCGCCAGCAGCGCCGGACAGGCGTATGGCTACACCTTC. Translating it yields CASSAGQAYGYTF.

The chain joins TRBV6-5 to TRBJ1-1, with 7 bases identical to TRBD1. With V trimmed by 6 bases and J by 4 bases, 5 bases remained unmatched. The germline V gene encodes CDR1 MNHEY and CDR2 SVGAGI. CDR3 length equals 13 residues. DNA for the CDR3: TGTGCCAGCAGCCTGGGACAGATCACTGAAGCTTTCTTT. Translation gives CASSLGQITEAFF.